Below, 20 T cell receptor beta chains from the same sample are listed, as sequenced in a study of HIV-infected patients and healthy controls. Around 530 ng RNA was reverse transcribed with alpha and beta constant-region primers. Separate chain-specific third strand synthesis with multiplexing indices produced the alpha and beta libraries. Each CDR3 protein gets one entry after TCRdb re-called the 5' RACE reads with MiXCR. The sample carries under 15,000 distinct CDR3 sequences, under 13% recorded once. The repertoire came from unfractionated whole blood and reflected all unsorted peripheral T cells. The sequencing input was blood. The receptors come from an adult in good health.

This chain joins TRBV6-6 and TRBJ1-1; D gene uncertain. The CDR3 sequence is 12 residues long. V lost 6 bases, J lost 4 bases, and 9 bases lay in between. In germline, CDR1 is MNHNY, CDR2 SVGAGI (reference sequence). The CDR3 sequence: CASSSLGTEAFF. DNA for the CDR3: TGTGCCAGCAGCTCCTTGGGCACTGAAGCTTTCTTT.

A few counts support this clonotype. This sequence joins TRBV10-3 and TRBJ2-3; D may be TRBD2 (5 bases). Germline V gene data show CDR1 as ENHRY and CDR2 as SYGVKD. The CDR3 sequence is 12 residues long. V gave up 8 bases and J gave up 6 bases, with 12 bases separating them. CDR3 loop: CAISREMDTQYF. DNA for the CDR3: TGTGCCATCTCCCGGGAAATGGATACGCAGTATTTT.

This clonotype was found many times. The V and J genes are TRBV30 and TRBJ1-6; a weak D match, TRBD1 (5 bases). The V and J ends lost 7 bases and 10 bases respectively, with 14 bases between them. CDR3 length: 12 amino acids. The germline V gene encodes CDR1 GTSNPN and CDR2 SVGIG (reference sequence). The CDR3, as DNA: TGTGCCTTAACGTTCTACAGGTCACCCCTCCACTTT. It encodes CALTFYRSPLHF.

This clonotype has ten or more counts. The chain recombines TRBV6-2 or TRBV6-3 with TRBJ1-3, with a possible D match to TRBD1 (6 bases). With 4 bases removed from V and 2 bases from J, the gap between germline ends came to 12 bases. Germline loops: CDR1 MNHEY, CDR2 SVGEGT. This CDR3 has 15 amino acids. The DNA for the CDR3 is TGTGCCAGCAGTTCCGGGACACTTACTGGAAACACCATATATTTT. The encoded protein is CASSSGTLTGNTIYF.

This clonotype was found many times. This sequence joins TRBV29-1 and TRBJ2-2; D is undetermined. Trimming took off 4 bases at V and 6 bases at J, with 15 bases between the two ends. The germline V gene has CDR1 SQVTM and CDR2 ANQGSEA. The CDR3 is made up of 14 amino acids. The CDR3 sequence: CSVGLEGHAGELFF. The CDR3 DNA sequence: TGCAGCGTTGGTCTGGAAGGCCACGCCGGGGAGCTGTTTTTT.

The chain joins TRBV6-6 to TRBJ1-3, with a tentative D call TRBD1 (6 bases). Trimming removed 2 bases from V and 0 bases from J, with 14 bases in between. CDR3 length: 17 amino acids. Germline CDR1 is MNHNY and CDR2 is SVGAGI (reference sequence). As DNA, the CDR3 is TGTGCCAGCAGTTACCGAACAGGGCTATCCTCTGGAAACACCATATATTTT. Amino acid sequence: CASSYRTGLSSGNTIYF.

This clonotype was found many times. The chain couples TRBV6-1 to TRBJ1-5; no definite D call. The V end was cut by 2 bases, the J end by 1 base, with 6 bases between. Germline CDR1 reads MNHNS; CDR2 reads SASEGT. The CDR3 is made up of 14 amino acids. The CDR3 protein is CASSEIISNQPQHF. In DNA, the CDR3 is TGTGCCAGCAGTGAAATAATCAGCAATCAGCCCCAGCATTTT.

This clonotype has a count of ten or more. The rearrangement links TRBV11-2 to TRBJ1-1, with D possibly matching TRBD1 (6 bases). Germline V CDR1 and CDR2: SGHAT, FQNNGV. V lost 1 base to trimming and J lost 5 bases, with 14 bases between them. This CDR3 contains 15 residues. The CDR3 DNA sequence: TGTGCCAGCAGCTTAGGTAGGGCAGGGGAGACTGAAGCTTTCTTT. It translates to CASSLGRAGETEAFF.

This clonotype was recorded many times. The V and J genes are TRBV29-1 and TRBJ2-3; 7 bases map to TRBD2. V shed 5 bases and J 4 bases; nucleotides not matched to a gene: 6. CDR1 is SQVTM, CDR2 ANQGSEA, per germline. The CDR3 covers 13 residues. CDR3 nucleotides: TGCAGCGTTCGGGGGAGGGTGGCAGATACGCAGTATTTT. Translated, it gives CSVRGRVADTQYF.

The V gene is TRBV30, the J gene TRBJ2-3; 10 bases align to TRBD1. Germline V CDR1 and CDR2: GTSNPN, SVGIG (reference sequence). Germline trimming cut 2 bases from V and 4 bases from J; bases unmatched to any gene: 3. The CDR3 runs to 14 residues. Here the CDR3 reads CAWSRQGAPDTQYF. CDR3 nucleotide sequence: TGTGCCTGGAGTAGACAGGGGGCCCCAGATACGCAGTATTTT.

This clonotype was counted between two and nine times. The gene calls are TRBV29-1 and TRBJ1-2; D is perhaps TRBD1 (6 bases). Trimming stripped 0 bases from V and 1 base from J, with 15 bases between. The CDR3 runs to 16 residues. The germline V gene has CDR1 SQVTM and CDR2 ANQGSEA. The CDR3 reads CSVEDPQQGVNYGYTF. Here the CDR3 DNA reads TGCAGCGTTGAAGATCCGCAACAGGGAGTTAACTATGGCTACACCTTC.

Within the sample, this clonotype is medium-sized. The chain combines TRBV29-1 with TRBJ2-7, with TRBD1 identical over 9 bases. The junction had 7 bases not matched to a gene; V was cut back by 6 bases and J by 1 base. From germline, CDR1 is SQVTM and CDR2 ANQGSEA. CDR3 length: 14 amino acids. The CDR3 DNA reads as TGCAGCGTCCCGAGACAGGGGGATTCCTACGAGCAGTACTTC. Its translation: CSVPRQGDSYEQYF.

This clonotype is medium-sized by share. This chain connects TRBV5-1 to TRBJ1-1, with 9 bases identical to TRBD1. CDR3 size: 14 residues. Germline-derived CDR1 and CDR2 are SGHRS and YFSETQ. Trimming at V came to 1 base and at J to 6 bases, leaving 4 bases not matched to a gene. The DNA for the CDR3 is TGCGCCAGCAGCTTGTATGACAGGGGGGCTGAAGCTTTCTTT. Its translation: CASSLYDRGAEAFF.

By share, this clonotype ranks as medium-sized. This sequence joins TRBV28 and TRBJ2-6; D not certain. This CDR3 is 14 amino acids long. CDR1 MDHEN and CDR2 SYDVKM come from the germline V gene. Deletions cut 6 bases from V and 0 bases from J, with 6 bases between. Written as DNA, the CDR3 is TGTGCCAGCAGAGGTAGCTCTGGGGCCAACGTCCTGACTTTC. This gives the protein CASRGSSGANVLTF.

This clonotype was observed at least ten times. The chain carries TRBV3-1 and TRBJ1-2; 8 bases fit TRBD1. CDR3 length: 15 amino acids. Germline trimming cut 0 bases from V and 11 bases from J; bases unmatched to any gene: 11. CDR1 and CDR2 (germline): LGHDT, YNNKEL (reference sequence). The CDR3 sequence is CASSQDLPVTGEYTF. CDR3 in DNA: TGTGCCAGCAGCCAAGACCTTCCTGTGACAGGGGAGTACACCTTC.

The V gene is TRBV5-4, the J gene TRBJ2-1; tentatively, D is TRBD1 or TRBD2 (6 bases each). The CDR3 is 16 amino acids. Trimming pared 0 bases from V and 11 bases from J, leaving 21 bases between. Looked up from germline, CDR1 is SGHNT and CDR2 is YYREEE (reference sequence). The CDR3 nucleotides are TGTGCCAGCAGCTTGGCCAGTCGGGGGCCGCCGGAAAAGCAGTTCTTC. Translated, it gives CASSLASRGPPEKQFF.

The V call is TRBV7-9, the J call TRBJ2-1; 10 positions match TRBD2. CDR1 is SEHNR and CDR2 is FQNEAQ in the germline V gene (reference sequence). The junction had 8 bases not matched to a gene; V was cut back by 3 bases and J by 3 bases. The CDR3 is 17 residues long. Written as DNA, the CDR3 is TGTGCCAGCAGCTTGGGGGCCAGCGGGAGGGTCTACAATGAGCAGTTCTTC. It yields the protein CASSLGASGRVYNEQFF.

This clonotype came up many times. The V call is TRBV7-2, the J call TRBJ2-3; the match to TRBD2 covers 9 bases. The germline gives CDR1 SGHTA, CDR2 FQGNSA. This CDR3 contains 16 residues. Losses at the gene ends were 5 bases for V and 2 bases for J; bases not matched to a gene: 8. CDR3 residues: CASSQQASGITDTQYF. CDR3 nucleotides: TGTGCCAGCAGCCAACAGGCTAGCGGGATCACAGATACGCAGTATTTT.

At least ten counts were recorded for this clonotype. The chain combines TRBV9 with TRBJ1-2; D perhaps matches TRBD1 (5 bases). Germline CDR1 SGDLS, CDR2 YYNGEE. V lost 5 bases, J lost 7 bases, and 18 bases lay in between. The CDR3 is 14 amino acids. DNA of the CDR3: TGTGCCAGCAGGCGGGGACCAAACGTCGGTGGCTACACCTTC. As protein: CASRRGPNVGGYTF.

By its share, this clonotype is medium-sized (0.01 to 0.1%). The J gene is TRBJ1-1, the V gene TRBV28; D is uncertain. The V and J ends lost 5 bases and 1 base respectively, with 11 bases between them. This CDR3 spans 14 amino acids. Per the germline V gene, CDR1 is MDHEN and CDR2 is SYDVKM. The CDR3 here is CASSPSQWNTEAFF. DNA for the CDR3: TGTGCCAGCAGTCCATCTCAATGGAACACTGAAGCTTTCTTT.